This T cell receptor (beta chain) came from a study of human T cells and chemical hapten exposure (dated by TCRdb to the early 2020s). Turning to the overall study: For sensitization, 2% DPC in acetone was applied to an approximately 2 cm by approximately 2 cm area of upper inner arm skin. Patients additionally received weekly therapeutic DPC doses to the scalp throughout the approximately 22-week study period. Patch testing was done on the upper back using Finn chambers containing 0.01% DPC, and results were scored after 6 days according to International Contact Dermatitis Research Group standards. The mostly female patient cohort included alopecia areata with under or over 50% scalp involvement, alopecia totalis and alopecia universalis. Libraries were pooled for sequencing, and variation in per-sample TCR yields was attributed mainly to small differences in library volumes within the pool. The study tracked peripheral blood TCR repertoire changes in vivo during primary and secondary sensitization to the hapten diphenylcyclopropenone (DPC) in alopecia patients. Patient blood was sampled pre-sensitization (week 0) and at 2, 6 and about 24 weeks after DPC sensitization. Around 29 alopecia patients provided blood for TCR sequencing at one to four time points (pre-sensitization, 2, 6 and 24 weeks).

The sample holds a few counts of this clonotype. Its cognate antigen has yet to be identified. Per-base quality was not reported, and no clone a single base away is much larger than it. The CDR3 measures 19 amino acids from cysteine to phenylalanine. Of all the DNA, just the CDR3 is kept, 57 bases in frame from base 1. The junction shows trimming of 1 base on V and 7 bases on J, and the gene matches do not reach 14 bases of it. As encoded in the germline V gene, CDR1 is SGHVS while CDR2 is FQNEAQ. Preparation of the library involved RACE. Sequencing relied on a NextSeq 500. Library preparation attached unique molecular identifiers to individual cDNA molecules for quantitative, reproducible TCR counting. Each blood RNA sample was used to sequence both TCR alpha and TCR beta chains. In the authors' own workflow: The median number of TCRs per sample was approximately 93,000, ranging from roughly 20,000 to 700,000. The Decombinator software suite was used to annotate V, J and CDR3 in the TCR reads. For the PS versus PT1 abundance plots, all samples were subsampled to the same number of TCRs (28,000). Expanded TCRs were defined as absent before sensitization and observed at least eight times at the 2-week time point. In TCRdb, the public reads were trimmed at Q25 with fastp and aligned with MiXCR, with productive beta chains retained. Every entry covers one CDR3 protein and lists the most common genes and DNA from its rows. The authors' filters were not applied to this entry. The sample includes 79,000 or so distinct CDR3 sequences, with about 9.4% observed a single time. Approximately 1.4% of the sample is in the top ten clones.

The time point label for this specimen denotes: patch test 1, 2 weeks after DPC sensitization. In the paper's terms, the treatment or condition label means: therapeutic diphenylcyclopropenone sensitization with weekly scalp DPC. At each patch-test visit, blood was drawn before the patch test was applied. Patients were eligible if aged 18 to 70, diagnosed with alopecia and judged suitable for DPC therapy, and pregnant patients were excluded. Total RNA was extracted from unfractionated whole blood that had been collected in Tempus Blood RNA tubes. The paper's findings and limits, for the study overall: Compared with pre-sensitization or healthy control sets, expanded TCRs formed significantly more large CDR3 similarity clusters, which is consistent with antigen-driven responses. Because every patient had alopecia, a presumed autoimmune disease, the patients' immune response might differ from that of healthy individuals. Patch test score was positively correlated with the number of PT1 expanded TCRs, with significance at thresholds 8, 16 and 32 but not at 4. Repeated subsampling changed both the strength of the expansion versus patch-test correlation and the threshold at which the correlation became significant. DPC sensitization did not change the number of TCRs with a frequency above 1 in 1000, and there was no evidence of changes in global repertoire structure.

The clonotype comes from a woman between 50 and 59 years old with alopecia areata. Some clones in this sample may be carry-over from other donors' samples. In this chain, TRBV7-8 is recombined with TRBJ2-1, with TRBD2 matching 12 junction bases. Here the sequenced sample was whole blood, taken in connection with sensitization to the hapten diphenylcyclopropenone (DPC). Here the CDR3 is given as CASSLGSSGRALFGNEQFF. The DNA sequence follows: TGTGCCAGCAGCTTAGGCTCTAGCGGGAGGGCCTTGTTTGGAAATGAGCAGTTCTTC.